Listed here is a single T cell receptor (beta chain). Its antigen is unknown. This record belongs to a study of early T cells in non-severe SARS-CoV-2 infection. Across the study: Bulk RNA from unsorted whole blood was sequenced; chains were unpaired.

Study-level findings and limits: The VDJdb matching leaned toward anti-spike CD8 responses and overlooked private and CD4 specificities.

The CDR3 extends over 13 amino acids. Individually, cDNA molecules had unique molecular identifiers attached to them. TCRdb reanalysed the 5' RACE reads using MiXCR and keeps one entry per CDR3 protein. The sample lists roughly 56,000 distinct CDR3 sequences; about 13% were seen once. This sequence was found in an adult who was a healthcare worker with PCR-confirmed SARS-CoV-2 infection or an uninfected control (not recorded which). The chain uses TRBV21-1 and TRBJ2-4; the table's D call of TRBD2 was not tested on the DNA. TRBV21-1 is flagged as a pseudogene. The source material was whole blood. CDR3 DNA sequence: TGTGCCAGTCGGACTAGCGGGAAAAACATTCAGTACTTC. It is translated as CASRTSGKNIQYF.